This T cell receptor (beta chain) was sequenced in a study of blood T cell repertoires in COVID-19 (dated by TCRdb to 2020 to 2021). As for the study more broadly: Samples covering the acute and convalescent phases of COVID-19 were provided by collaborators in the United States, Italy and Spain. The prospective study material was composed of cDNA or gDNA derived from T cells, B-cell-depleted T cells, or PBMCs. Deeply sampled blood TCRbeta repertoires from subjects exposed to, actively infected with, or recovered from COVID-19 were included in the dataset. A freely available public database, intended as a resource for researchers studying the immune response to SARS-CoV-2, is where the repertoires were released. The samples were drawn from the first 160 participants of the ongoing ImmuneRACE study and from 950 to 1,500 subjects provided by 6 global collaborators. Sample metadata almost always included a de-identified subject ID, COVID-19 status, age in years and sex. Where available, HLA class I and class II types were taken from metadata supplied by the sample provider and were not determined by assay-based typing. What the work shows at the level of the full study, not this receptor alone: How much clinical and demographic metadata was included differed by source and by participant, and the metadata was provided uncurated.

One collaborating source in Seattle enrolled patients while the patients were actively infected and followed the patients over time throughout the course of disease. Whole blood was collected in K2EDTA tubes by collaborating institutions according to the institutions' own protocols. For TCRbeta analysis, collaborators shipped samples in one of three forms: frozen whole blood, isolated PBMCs, or DNA extracted from either of those sample types. A remark on this clone: Its antigen specificity is not known. Per-base quality was not reported, and no clone a single base away is much larger than it.

TCRbeta CDR3 regions were amplified from genomic DNA by means of the immunoSEQ Assay, a bias-controlled multiplex PCR. In the paper's pipeline: The number of nucleated cells in each sample was estimated from the amplification of reference gene primers within the assay. To quantify the absolute abundance of each unique TCRbeta CDR3 rearrangement, sequence reads were collapsed and filtered. For each sample, productive Simpson clonality was calculated as the square root of Simpson's diversity index across productive rearrangements. TCRdb took over this immuneACCESS table, retaining in-frame rearrangements with V and J assigned. Such tables are incomplete; in checked studies, under half of the missing clones stem from an unresolved V gene, and the remainder is unexplained. Clonal size and the V and J genes are those of that table, whereas D and trimming came from the DNA. This sample holds 400,000 to 450,000 clones; around 90% were observed only once. More than 0.7% of the sample is in the top ten clones.

The CDR3 has 14 amino acids, counting the end cysteine and phenylalanine. Only the CDR3 DNA is retained, 42 bases long and in frame from the first base. Sample: peripheral blood. The clonotype comes from a young man with COVID-19, enrolled during active disease. The rearrangement combines TRBV21-1 with TRBJ1-6; no DNA check was done on the table's D call, TRBD1. TRBV21-1 constitutes a pseudogene. CDR3 sequence: CASSKVRGRAPLHF. The DNA reads TGTGCCAGCAGCAAAGTAAGGGGGCGCGCACCCCTCCACTTT.